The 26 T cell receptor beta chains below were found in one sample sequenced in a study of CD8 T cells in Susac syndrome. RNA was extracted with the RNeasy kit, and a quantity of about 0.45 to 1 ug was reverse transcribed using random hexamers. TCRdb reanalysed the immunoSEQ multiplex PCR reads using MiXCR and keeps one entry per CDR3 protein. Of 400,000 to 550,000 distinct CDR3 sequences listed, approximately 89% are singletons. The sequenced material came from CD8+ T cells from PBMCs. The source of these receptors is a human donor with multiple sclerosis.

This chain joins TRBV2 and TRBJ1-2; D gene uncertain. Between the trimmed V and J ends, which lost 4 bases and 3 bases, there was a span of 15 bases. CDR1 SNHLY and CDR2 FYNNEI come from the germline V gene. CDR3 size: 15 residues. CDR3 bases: TGTGCCAGCAGTGTTAATGACGAGCCCTACTATGGCTACACCTTC. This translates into CASSVNDEPYYGYTF.

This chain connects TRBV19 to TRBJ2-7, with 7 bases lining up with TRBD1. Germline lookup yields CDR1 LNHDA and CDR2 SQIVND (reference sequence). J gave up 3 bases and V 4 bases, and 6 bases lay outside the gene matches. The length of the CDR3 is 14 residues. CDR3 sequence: CASSNWDSYYEQYF. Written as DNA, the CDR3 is TGTGCCAGTAGTAACTGGGACAGTTACTACGAGCAGTACTTC.

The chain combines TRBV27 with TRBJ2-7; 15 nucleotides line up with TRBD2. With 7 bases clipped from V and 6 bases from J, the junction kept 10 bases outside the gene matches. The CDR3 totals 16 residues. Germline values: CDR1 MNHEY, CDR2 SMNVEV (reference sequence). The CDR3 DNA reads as TGTGCCAGCACCGCGGGACTAGCGGGAGGCATGGGCGAGCAGTACTTC. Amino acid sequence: CASTAGLAGGMGEQYF.

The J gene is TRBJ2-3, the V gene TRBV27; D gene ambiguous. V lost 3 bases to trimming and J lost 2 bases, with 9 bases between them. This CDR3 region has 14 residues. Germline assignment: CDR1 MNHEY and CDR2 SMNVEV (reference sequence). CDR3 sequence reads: CASSFGSVTDTQYF. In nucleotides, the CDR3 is TGTGCCAGCAGTTTTGGGTCAGTCACAGATACGCAGTATTTT.

The CDR3 DNA reads as TGTGCCAGACGACGGACAGGTCAACTAGATACGCAGTATTTT. Translation: CARRRTGQLDTQYF. This chain connects TRBV19 to TRBJ2-3; 7 positions match TRBD1. This CDR3 spans 14 amino acids. The junction had 11 bases not matched to a gene; V was cut back by 9 bases and J by 5 bases. Germline assignment: CDR1 LNHDA and CDR2 SQIVND (reference sequence).

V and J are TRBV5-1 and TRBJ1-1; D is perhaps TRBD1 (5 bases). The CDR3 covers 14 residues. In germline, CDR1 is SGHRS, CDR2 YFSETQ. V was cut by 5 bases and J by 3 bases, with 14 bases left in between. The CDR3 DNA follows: TGCGCCAGCAGTGTCGGCGGGGGGTACACTGAAGCTTTCTTT. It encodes CASSVGGGYTEAFF.

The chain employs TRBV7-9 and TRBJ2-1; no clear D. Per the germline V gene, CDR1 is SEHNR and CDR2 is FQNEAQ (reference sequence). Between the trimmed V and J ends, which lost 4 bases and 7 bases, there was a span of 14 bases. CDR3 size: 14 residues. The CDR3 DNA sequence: TGTGCCAGCAGCTGGGGTGAGGCGGTTAATGAGCAGTTCTTC. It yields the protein CASSWGEAVNEQFF.

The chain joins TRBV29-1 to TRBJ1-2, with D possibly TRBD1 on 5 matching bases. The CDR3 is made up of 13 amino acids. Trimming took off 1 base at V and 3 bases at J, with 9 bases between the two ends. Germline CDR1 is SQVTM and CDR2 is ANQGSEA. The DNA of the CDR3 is TGCAGCGTTGAAGTCGTGGGGGACTATGGCTACACCTTC. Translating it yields CSVEVVGDYGYTF.

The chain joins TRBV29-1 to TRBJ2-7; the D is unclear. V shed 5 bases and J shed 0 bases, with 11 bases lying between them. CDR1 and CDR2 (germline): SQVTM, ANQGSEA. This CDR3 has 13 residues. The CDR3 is CSVKTISSYEQYF. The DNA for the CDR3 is TGCAGCGTTAAAACTATAAGCTCCTACGAGCAGTACTTC.

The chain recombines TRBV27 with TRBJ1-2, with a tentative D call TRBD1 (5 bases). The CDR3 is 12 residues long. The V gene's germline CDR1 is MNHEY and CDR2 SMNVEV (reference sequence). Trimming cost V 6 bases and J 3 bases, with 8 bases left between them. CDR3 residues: CASSRGYYGYTF. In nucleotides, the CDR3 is TGTGCCAGCAGCCGGGGGTACTATGGCTACACCTTC.

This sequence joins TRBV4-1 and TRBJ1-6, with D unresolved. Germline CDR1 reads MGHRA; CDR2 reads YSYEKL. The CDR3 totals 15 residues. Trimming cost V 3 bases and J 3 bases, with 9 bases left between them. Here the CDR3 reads CASSQDTHYNSPLHF. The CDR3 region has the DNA TGCGCCAGCAGCCAGGATACCCACTATAATTCACCCCTCCACTTT.

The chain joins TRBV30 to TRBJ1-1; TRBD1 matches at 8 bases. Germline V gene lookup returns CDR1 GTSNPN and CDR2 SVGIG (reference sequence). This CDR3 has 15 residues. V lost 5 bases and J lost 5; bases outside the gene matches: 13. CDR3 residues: CAWLIQGALATEAFF. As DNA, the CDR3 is TGTGCCTGGCTTATCCAGGGGGCCCTCGCGACTGAAGCTTTCTTT.

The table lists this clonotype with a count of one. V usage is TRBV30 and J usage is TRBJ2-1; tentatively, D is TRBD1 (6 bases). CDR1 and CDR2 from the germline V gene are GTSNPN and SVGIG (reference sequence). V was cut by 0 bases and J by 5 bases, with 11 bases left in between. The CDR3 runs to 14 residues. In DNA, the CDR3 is TGTGCCTGGAGTGTACTGGGGGCAGACAATGAGCAGTTCTTC. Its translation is CAWSVLGADNEQFF.

This CDR3 reads CASSTAYEQYF. The CDR3 nucleotides read TGTGCCAGCTCAACAGCCTACGAGCAGTACTTC. J is TRBJ2-7 and V is TRBV18; no reliable D call. The V end lost 5 bases, the J end lost 2 bases, and 4 bases lay between the germline ends. The CDR3 sequence is 11 residues long. Looked up from germline, CDR1 is KGHSH and CDR2 is LQKENI. Full variable domain (remainder filled in from reference TRBV18 and TRBJ2-7): NAGVMQNPRHLVRRRGQEARLRCSPMKGHSHVYWYRQLPEEGLKFMVYLQKENIIDESGMPKERFSAEFPKEGPSILRIQQVVRGDSAAYFCASSTAYEQYFGPGTRLTVT.

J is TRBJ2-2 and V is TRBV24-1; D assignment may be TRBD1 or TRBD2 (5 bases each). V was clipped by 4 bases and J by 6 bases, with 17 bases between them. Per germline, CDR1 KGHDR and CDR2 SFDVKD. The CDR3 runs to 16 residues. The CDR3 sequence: CATSDSGTEPPGELFF. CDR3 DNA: TGTGCCACCAGTGACTCCGGGACCGAGCCCCCCGGGGAGCTGTTTTTT.

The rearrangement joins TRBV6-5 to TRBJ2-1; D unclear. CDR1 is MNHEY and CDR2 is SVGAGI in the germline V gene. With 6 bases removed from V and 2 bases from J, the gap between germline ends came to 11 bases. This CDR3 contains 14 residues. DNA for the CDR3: TGTGCCAGCAGCCCCGTAAGAGCCTACAATGAGCAGTTCTTC. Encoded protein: CASSPVRAYNEQFF.

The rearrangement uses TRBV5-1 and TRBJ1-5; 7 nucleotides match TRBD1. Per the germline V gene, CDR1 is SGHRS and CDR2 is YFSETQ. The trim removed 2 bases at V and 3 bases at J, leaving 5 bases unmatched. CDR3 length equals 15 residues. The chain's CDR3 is CASSFRGGSNQPQHF. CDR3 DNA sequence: TGCGCCAGCAGCTTCAGGGGGGGTTCCAATCAGCCCCAGCATTTT.

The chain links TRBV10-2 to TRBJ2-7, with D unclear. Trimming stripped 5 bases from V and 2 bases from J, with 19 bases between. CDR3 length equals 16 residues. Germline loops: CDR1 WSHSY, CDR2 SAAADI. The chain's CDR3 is CASSSETQTRTYEQYF. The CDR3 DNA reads TGCGCCAGCAGTTCTGAGACCCAGACCCGGACCTACGAGCAGTACTTC.

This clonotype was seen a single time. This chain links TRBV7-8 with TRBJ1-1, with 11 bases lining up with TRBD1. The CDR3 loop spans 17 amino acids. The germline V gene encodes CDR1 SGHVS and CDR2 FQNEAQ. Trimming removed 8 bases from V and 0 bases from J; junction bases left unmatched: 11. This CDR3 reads CASALGTGGLMNTEAFF. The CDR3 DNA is TGTGCCAGCGCCTTGGGGACAGGGGGTTTAATGAACACTGAAGCTTTCTTT.

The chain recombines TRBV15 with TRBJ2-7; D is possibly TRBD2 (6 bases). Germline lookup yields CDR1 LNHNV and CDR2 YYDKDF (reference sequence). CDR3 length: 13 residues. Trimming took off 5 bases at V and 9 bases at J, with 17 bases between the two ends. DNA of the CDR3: TGTGCCACCAGCTCCCCCGGTGGGACTCCGCAGTACTTC. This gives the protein CATSSPGGTPQYF.

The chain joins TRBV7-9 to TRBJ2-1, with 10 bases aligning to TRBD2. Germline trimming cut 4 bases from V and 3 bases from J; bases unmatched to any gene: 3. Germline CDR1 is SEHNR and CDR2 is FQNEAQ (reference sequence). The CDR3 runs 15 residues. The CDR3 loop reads CASSSPSGSYNEQFF. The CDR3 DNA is TGTGCCAGCAGCTCCCCTAGCGGGAGCTACAATGAGCAGTTCTTC.

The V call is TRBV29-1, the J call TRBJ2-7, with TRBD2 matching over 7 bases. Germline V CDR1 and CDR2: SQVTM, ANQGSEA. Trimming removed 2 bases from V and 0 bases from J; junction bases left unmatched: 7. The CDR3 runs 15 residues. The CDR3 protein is CSVEITGRISYEQYF. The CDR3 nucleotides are TGCAGCGTTGAAATCACCGGGAGGATCTCCTACGAGCAGTACTTC.

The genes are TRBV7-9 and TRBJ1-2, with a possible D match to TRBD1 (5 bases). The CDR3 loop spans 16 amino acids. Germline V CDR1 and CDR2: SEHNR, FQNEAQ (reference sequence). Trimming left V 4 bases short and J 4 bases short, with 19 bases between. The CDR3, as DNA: TGTGCCAGCAGCTCCCCCGGGTGGGGCAGTATCTATGGCTACACCTTC. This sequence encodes CASSSPGWGSIYGYTF.

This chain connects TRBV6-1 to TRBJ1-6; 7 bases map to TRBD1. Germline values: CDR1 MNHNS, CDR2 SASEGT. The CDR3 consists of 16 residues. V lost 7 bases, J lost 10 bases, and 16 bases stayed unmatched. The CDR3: CASTDPTLQGGSPLHF. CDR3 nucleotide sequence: TGTGCCAGCACCGATCCCACTCTTCAGGGGGGATCACCCCTCCACTTT.

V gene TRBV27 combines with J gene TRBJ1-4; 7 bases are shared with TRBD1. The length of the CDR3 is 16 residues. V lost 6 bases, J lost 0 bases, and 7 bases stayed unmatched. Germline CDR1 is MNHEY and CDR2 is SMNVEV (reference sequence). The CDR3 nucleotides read TGTGCCAGCAGAACAGGGGCGGGCACAACTAATGAAAAACTGTTTTTT. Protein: CASRTGAGTTNEKLFF.

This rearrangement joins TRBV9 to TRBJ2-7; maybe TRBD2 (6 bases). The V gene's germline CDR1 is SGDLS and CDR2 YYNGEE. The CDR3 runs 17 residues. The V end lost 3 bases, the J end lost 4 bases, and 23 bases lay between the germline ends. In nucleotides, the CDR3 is TGTGCCAGCAGCGGAGGCCCCGGCGGGAAAAACCTTTACGAGCAGTACTTC. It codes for CASSGGPGGKNLYEQYF.